These T cell receptor beta chains were read from a single sample in a study of identical twins' blood T cells. TCRdb itself ran the 5' RACE reads through MiXCR, one entry per CDR3 protein. The repertoire holds about 370,000 distinct CDR3 sequences, with about 28% as singletons. The sequenced sample consisted of PBMCs. The receptors originated from a woman aged 18-55 years in good health. CDR3s include the opening cysteine and the closing phenylalanine or tryptophan. Each record gives: CDR3 length, clone size, D gene, J gene, V gene, CDR3 protein, CDR3 DNA. A D gene is named only where the DNA matches it firmly. Rows may omit the clone size; those that give it use once, few, many or a size class.

15 | - | TRBD2 | TRBJ2-1 | TRBV7-8 | CAGSVRDYIVNEQFF | TGTGCCGGCAGCGTCCGGGACTATATTGTCAATGAGCAGTTCTTC
13 | many | - | TRBJ1-2 | TRBV6-5 | CASSYRLNYGYTF | TGTGCCAGCAGTTACAGGCTAAACTATGGCTACACCTTC
15 | - | TRBD1 | TRBJ1-5 | TRBV9 | CASSAGDSLWQPQHF | TGTGCCAGCAGCGCCGGGGACAGCCTATGGCAGCCCCAGCATTTT
15 | few | TRBD1 | TRBJ1-1 | TRBV9 | CASSGDSLGNTEAFF | TGTGCCAGCAGCGGGGACAGCTTGGGGAACACTGAAGCTTTCTTT
21 | - | TRBD1 | TRBJ2-3 | TRBV6-1 | CASSQSNTGAMSPESTDTQYF | TGTGCCAGCAGTCAATCCAATACAGGGGCCATGAGTCCGGAAAGCACAGATACGCAGTATTTT
13 | - | TRBD2 | TRBJ2-4 | TRBV10-3 | CAISGGMQNIQYF | TGTGCCATCAGCGGGGGGATGCAAAACATTCAGTACTTC
13 | few | - | TRBJ1-1 | TRBV9 | CASSDGHHTEAFF | TGTGCCAGCAGCGACGGACACCACACTGAAGCTTTCTTT
15 | - | TRBD1 | TRBJ2-1 | TRBV14 | CASSQDYRGLNEQFF | TGTGCCAGCAGCCAAGATTACAGGGGTCTTAATGAGCAGTTCTTC
18 | - | - | TRBJ1-1 | TRBV5-1 | CASSLVSGRVTLDTEAFF | TGCGCCAGCAGCTTGGTGTCGGGCAGGGTAACGTTAGACACTGAAGCTTTCTTT
13 | - | - | TRBJ1-1 | TRBV5-4 | CASSWDINTEAFF | TGTGCCAGCAGCTGGGACATTAACACTGAAGCTTTCTTT
14 | - | - | TRBJ1-5 | TRBV27 | CASSPRGRNQPQHF | TGTGCCAGCAGCCCAAGGGGACGTAATCAGCCCCAGCATTTT
15 | few | TRBD2 | TRBJ2-3 | TRBV29-1 | CSVLGLAGTTDTQYF | TGCAGCGTATTGGGACTAGCGGGGACCACAGATACGCAGTATTTT
14 | - | - | TRBJ2-3 | TRBV29-1 | CSVPRQSSTDTQYF | TGCAGCGTTCCCCGTCAATCTAGCACAGATACGCAGTATTTT
12 | few | - | TRBJ1-2 | TRBV6-2/TRBV6-3 | CATRETLYGYTF | TGTGCCACCAGGGAGACGCTCTATGGCTACACCTTC
14 | few | - | TRBJ1-4 | TRBV19 | CASSLPGADEKLFF | TGTGCCAGTAGCCTCCCAGGGGCTGATGAAAAACTGTTTTTT
16 | few | - | TRBJ2-5 | TRBV6-6 | CASSYAPIKGWETQYF | TGTGCCAGCAGTTACGCCCCGATTAAGGGTTGGGAGACCCAGTACTTC
12 | many | TRBD1 | TRBJ2-1 | TRBV29-1 | CSVQDRVGEQFF | TGCAGCGTTCAGGACAGGGTTGGTGAGCAGTTCTTC
15 | - | TRBD2 | TRBJ2-5 | TRBV6-6 | CASRSGTSGGWTQYF | TGTGCCAGCAGATCCGGGACTAGCGGGGGTTGGACCCAGTACTTC
14 | few | - | TRBJ2-2 | TRBV12-3/TRBV12-4 | CASSPRTSNGELFF | TGTGCCAGCAGTCCGCGGACGTCTAACGGGGAGCTGTTTTTT
15 | few | - | TRBJ2-7 | TRBV7-7 | CASSRDRDTSYEQYF | TGTGCTAGCAGTCGCGACCGGGACACTTCCTACGAGCAGTACTTC
14 | - | - | TRBJ1-2 | TRBV19 | CASSAVDTTYGYTF | TGTGCCAGTAGTGCCGTCGACACGACCTATGGCTACACCTTC
17 | few | - | TRBJ1-3 | TRBV4-2 | CASSQVAGTTSGNTIYF | TGTGCCAGCAGCCAAGTGGCGGGCACGACCTCTGGAAACACCATATATTTT
17 | few | - | TRBJ1-3 | TRBV5-1 | CASSLAPTGFSGNTIYF | TGCGCCAGCAGCTTGGCCCCGACAGGTTTCTCTGGAAACACCATATATTTT
14 | few | - | TRBJ1-3 | TRBV4-3 | CASSQGAPGNTIYF | TGCGCCAGCAGCCAAGGTGCACCAGGAAACACCATATATTTT
14 | - | - | TRBJ2-3 | TRBV7-2 | CASSSRGRTDTQYF | TGTGCCAGCAGCTCCCGGGGTAGGACAGATACGCAGTATTTT
16 | few | - | TRBJ1-4 | TRBV3-1 | CASSQRIPGEREKLFF | TGTGCCAGCAGCCAACGGATACCGGGAGAAAGGGAAAAACTGTTTTTT
13 | - | - | TRBJ1-1 | TRBV9 | CASSGGVGTEAFF | TGTGCCAGCAGCGGTGGGGTTGGCACTGAAGCTTTCTTT
16 | - | TRBD2 | TRBJ2-1 | TRBV5-3 | CARSRNGTSGLSGQFF | TGTGCCAGAAGCCGAAACGGGACTAGCGGGCTCAGTGGGCAGTTCTTC
13 | many | TRBD1 | TRBJ1-1 | TRBV24-1 | CATSDRRGTEAFF | TGTGCCACCAGTGATCGCAGGGGGACTGAAGCTTTCTTT
15 | - | - | TRBJ2-7 | TRBV11-2 | CASSLNLAISYKQYF | TGTGCCAGCAGCTTAAACTTGGCAATCTCCTACAAGCAGTACTTC
14 | - | TRBD1 | TRBJ1-2 | TRBV5-1 | CASSGLDRGYGYTF | TGCGCCAGCAGCGGCCTGGACAGGGGCTATGGCTACACCTTC
18 | - | TRBD2 | TRBJ2-1 | TRBV11-2 | CASSLRTTSGFPYNEQFF | TGTGCCAGCAGCTTACGTACGACTAGCGGATTTCCTTACAATGAGCAGTTCTTC
15 | many | - | TRBJ1-5 | TRBV7-2 | CASSLLPNSNQPQHF | TGTGCCAGCAGCTTACTCCCTAATAGCAATCAGCCCCAGCATTTT
11 | - | - | TRBJ2-1 | TRBV7-9 | CASSKSGEQFF | TGTGCCAGCAGCAAGAGTGGGGAGCAGTTCTTC
12 | few | - | TRBJ1-1 | TRBV29-1 | CSGLSSGIEAFF | TGCAGCGGGTTATCGTCCGGGATTGAAGCTTTCTTT
13 | - | - | TRBJ2-7 | TRBV2 | CASSRQALYEQYF | TGTGCCAGCAGTAGACAGGCGCTTTACGAGCAGTACTTC
12 | many | - | TRBJ1-3 | TRBV29-1 | CAGHKAGNTIYF | TGCGCCGGACACAAGGCTGGAAACACCATATATTTT
11 | many | - | TRBJ2-1 | TRBV6-5 | CASSYGDEQFF | TGTGCCAGCAGTTACGGGGATGAGCAGTTCTTC
17 | - | TRBD1 | TRBJ1-5 | TRBV18 | CASSPNRQGASNQPQHF | TGTGCCAGCTCACCTAACCGACAGGGGGCGAGCAATCAGCCCCAGCATTTT
14 | many | - | TRBJ1-1 | TRBV7-9 | CASSLALGNTEAFF | TGTGCCAGCAGCTTAGCGCTGGGAAACACTGAAGCTTTCTTT
17 | few | TRBD2 | TRBJ2-1 | TRBV4-3 | CASNPGGLAGVYNEQFF | TGCGCCAGCAACCCCGGGGGGTTAGCGGGAGTCTACAATGAGCAGTTCTTC
13 | - | - | TRBJ2-2 | TRBV6-5 | CASIADSIGELFF | TGTGCCAGCATTGCCGACAGCATCGGGGAGCTGTTTTTT
12 | few | TRBD1 | TRBJ1-1 | TRBV18 | CASSPQGGEAFF | TGTGCCAGCTCCCCACAGGGGGGTGAAGCTTTCTTT
14 | - | - | TRBJ1-4 | TRBV6-5 | CASRRERLEGKLFF | TGTGCCAGCAGGAGGGAAAGGCTGGAGGGAAAACTGTTTTTT
17 | many | - | TRBJ2-1 | TRBV29-1 | CSVGPPQRASSYNEQFF | TGCAGCGTTGGTCCCCCCCAGCGCGCGAGCTCCTACAATGAGCAGTTCTTC
12 | few | - | TRBJ2-1 | TRBV20-1 | CSARVLHNEQFF | TGCAGTGCTAGAGTCCTTCACAATGAGCAGTTCTTC
17 | - | TRBD2 | TRBJ2-1 | TRBV7-2 | CASSLVTGGVSYNEQFF | TGTGCCAGCAGCTTAGTGACGGGAGGTGTGTCCTACAATGAGCAGTTCTTC
9 | few | - | TRBJ1-1 | TRBV19 | CASNYEAFF | TGTGCCAGTAATTATGAAGCTTTCTTT
14 | - | - | TRBJ1-5 | TRBV19 | CASSFLEENQPQHF | TGTGCCAGTAGTTTTTTAGAGGAGAATCAGCCCCAGCATTTT
18 | - | - | TRBJ1-3 | TRBV9 | CASSVSSGVGYSGNTIYF | TGTGCCAGCAGCGTAAGCTCAGGCGTCGGCTACTCTGGAAACACCATATATTTT
14 | - | - | TRBJ1-5 | TRBV15 | CATSAGPGYQPQHF | TGTGCCACCAGCGCAGGACCAGGATATCAGCCCCAGCATTTT
14 | few | - | TRBJ2-1 | TRBV7-9 | CASSSGWDYNEQFF | TGTGCCAGCAGCTCCGGGTGGGATTACAATGAGCAGTTCTTC